Only a few counts were recorded for the clone carrying this T cell receptor beta chain. Its matching antigen is unknown. The authors prepared the TCRbeta library with unique molecular identifiers. TCRdb re-called the PCR reads with MiXCR, one entry per CDR3 protein. The sample has approximately 980,000 distinct CDR3 sequences, around 30% seen once. This entry comes from a study of T-cell reconstitution after alpha-beta-depleted transplantation in children. General study findings and limits: It was reported that alpha-beta T cells came from several hundred expanded graft clones (about two months after transplant).

The sequenced sample was PBMCs, mostly from graft donor cells, obtained 360 days after TCRalphabeta/CD19-depleted stem cell transplant. The receptor's source is a boy under three years old who had a stem cell transplant for SCID, so the T cells may come from the graft donor.

The CDR3 is CASTNFLAGGPPGNEQFF. CDR3 bases: TGTGCCAGCACAAATTTTTTAGCGGGGGGGCCTCCAGGCAATGAGCAGTTCTTC. This sequence joins TRBV2 and TRBJ2-1; 11 bases are shared with TRBD2. The length of the CDR3 is 18 residues. Trimming removed 7 bases from V and 6 bases from J; junction bases left unmatched: 17. CDR1 and CDR2 from the germline V gene are SNHLY and FYNNEI.